This TCR beta chain was profiled in a study of T cell repertoires in cytomegalovirus infection. Across the whole study: Well-studied HLA-B-restricted CMV epitopes were used in the study alongside recently identified HLA-C-restricted ones. Public TCR beta signatures were indicative of both CMV infection and a matching HLA type. Study outcomes and limitations: Identification of carriers of CMV plus the relevant HLA was achieved through cumulative public TCR beta family frequency. What dominated the ex vivo response were HLA-C-restricted CMV-specific TCR beta clonotypes.

As regards this clonotype: The antigen remains unidentified.

CDR3 length equals 13 residues. Trimming took 5 bases from V and 6 from J, leaving 11 bases between them. The germline gives CDR1 SEHNR, CDR2 FQNEAQ (reference sequence). Each CDR3 protein is one row after TCRdb ran MiXCR on the reads. This table holds about a million distinct CDR3 sequences, approximately 30% found once. The chain recombines TRBV7-9 with TRBJ2-1, with D possibly TRBD2 on 5 matching bases. The sample was cultured CD8+ T cells from PBMCs, taken from culture after CMV antigen stimulation. The source is a human donor in good health (CMV status not recorded). Some clones in this sample may be carry-over from other donors' samples. In DNA, the CDR3 is TGTGCCAGCAGCGAGAGAGGGCCCAATGAGCAGTTCTTC. Residues: CASSERGPNEQFF.